The present TCR beta chain was sequenced within a study of metastatic and nonmetastatic thyroid tumors. Across the study: It was across blood and tumor or nodule tissue from malignant and benign thyroid patients that repertoires were compared.

Per the original methods: For papillary thyroid cancer, a distant-metastasis classifier was constructed from CDR3 differences observed across clinicopathological groups. MiXCR re-clonotyped the PCR reads for TCRdb. Here the V and J calls rest on TCRdb's processing, not on the authors' analysis. Here the sample spans 5,000 or so clones, around 32% being singletons. Regarding the study as a whole: The reported finding was significantly higher TCR beta diversity in malignant thyroid tumors relative to benign nodules, in blood and tumor.

Comments on this clone: The target antigen is unknown.

Ahead of thyroid surgery, no patient had received treatment of any kind. This sequence originates from a female donor with papillary thyroid cancer or a benign thyroid nodule (not recorded which). Some clones in this sample may be carry-over from other donors' samples. Sequencing was performed on adjacent normal tissue.

The CDR3 is CASSFDHFGTEQFF. The CDR3 bases are TGTGCCAGCAGTTTCGATCACTTCGGTACTGAGCAGTTCTTC. This chain connects TRBV11-3 to TRBJ2-1, with D unresolved. The V end was cut by 6 bases, the J end by 9 bases, with 18 bases between. From germline, CDR1 is SGHNT and CDR2 YENEEA. The CDR3 is made up of 14 amino acids.